What follows describes a single T cell receptor beta chain. Its antigen remains unidentified. The CDR3 length is 15 residues. V trimming: 0 bases; J trimming: 1 base; junction bases outside the gene matches: 3. Germline CDR1 SGHVS, CDR2 FQNEAQ. The table came from immunoSEQ multiplex PCR; TCRdb's copy has only in-frame clones and leaves some out. The profile covers some 84,000 clones, with 80% to 90% appearing a single time and about 7.7% taken by the ten largest. This sample is part of a study of T cell responses to AZD1222 COVID-19 vaccine. Background on the study: Some second doses came at about 4 weeks and others at about 12 weeks; these were pooled.

Overall study results and limits: Clonal diversity was possibly underestimated; the donors were predominantly white British and more often female. Along spike, vaccine-associated CD4 TCRs were found throughout, with dominance at 160-218 and 743-854.

This receptor was taken from an adult in good health. The chain links TRBV7-8 to TRBJ2-7; TRBD2 matches 7 bases. The sequencing here drew on peripheral blood, taken on day 0 of AZD1222 vaccination. The CDR3 here is CASSLAGGPSYEQYF. CDR3 coding DNA: TGTGCCAGCAGCTTAGCGGGAGGGCCTTCCTACGAGCAGTACTTC.